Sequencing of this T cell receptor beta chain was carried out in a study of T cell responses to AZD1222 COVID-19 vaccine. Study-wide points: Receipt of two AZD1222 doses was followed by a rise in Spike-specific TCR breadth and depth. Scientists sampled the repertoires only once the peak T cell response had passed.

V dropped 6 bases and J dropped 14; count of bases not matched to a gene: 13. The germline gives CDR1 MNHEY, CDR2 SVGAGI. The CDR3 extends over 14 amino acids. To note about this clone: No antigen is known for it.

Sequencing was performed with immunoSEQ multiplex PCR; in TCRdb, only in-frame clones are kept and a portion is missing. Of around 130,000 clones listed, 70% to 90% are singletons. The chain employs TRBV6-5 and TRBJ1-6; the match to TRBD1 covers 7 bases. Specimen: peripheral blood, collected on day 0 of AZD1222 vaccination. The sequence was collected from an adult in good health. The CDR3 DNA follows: TGTGCCAGCAGCCTGTCCCCACAGGGGAAGGCCCTCCACTTT. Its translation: CASSLSPQGKALHF.